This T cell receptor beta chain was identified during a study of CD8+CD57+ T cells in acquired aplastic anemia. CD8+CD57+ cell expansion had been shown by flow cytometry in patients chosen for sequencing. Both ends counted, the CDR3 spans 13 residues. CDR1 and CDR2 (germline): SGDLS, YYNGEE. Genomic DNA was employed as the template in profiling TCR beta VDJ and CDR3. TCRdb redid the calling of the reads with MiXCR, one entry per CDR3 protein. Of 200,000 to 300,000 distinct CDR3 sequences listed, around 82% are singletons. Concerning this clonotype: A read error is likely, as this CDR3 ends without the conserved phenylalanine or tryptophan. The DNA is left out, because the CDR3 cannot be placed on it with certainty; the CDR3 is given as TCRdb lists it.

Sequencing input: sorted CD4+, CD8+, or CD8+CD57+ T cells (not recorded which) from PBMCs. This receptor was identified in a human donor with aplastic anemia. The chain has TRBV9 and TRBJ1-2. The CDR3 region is CASGGGVNIQYFV.